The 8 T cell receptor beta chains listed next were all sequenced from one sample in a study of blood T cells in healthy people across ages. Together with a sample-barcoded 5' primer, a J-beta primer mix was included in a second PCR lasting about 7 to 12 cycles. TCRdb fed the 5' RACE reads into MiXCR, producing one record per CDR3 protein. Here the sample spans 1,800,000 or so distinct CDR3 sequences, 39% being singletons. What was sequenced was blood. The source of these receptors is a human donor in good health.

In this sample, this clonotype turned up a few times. The CDR3 nucleotides read TGCAGTGCTAGAGATCCCGACACTGTCTATGGCTACACCTTC. Protein sequence: CSARDPDTVYGYTF. This sequence joins TRBV20-1 and TRBJ1-2; D is uncertain. The V and J ends lost 0 bases and 4 bases respectively, with 12 bases between them. Germline lookup yields CDR1 DFQATT and CDR2 SNEGSKA (reference sequence). The CDR3 contains 14 residues.

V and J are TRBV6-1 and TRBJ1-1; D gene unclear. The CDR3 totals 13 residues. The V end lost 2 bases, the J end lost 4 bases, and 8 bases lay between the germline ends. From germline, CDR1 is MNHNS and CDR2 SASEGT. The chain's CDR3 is CASSEHWSTEAFF. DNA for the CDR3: TGTGCCAGCAGTGAACACTGGAGCACTGAAGCTTTCTTT.

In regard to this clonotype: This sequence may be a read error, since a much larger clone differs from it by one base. The CDR3 loop is CASSRSLEVETQYF. The DNA for the CDR3 is TGTGCCAGCAGTCGCTCACTAGAGGTGGAGACCCAGTACTTC. V and J are TRBV3-1 and TRBJ2-5, with D maybe TRBD2 (5 bases). The CDR3 spans 14 residues. V lost 6 bases and J lost 5, with 16 bases in between. CDR1 is LGHDT, CDR2 YNNKEL, per germline (reference sequence).

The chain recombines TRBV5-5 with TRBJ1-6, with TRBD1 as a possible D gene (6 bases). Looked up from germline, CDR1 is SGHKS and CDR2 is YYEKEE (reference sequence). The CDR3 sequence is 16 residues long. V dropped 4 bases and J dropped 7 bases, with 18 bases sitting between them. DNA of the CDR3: TGTGCCAGCAGCCCCCCGGGGGGCCCCCTGAATTCACCCCTCCACTTT. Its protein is CASSPPGGPLNSPLHF.

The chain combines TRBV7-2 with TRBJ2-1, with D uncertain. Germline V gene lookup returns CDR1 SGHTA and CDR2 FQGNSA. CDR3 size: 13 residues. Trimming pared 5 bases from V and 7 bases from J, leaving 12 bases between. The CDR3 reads CASSRADKNEQFF. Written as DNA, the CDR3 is TGTGCCAGCAGCCGGGCAGACAAAAATGAGCAGTTCTTC.

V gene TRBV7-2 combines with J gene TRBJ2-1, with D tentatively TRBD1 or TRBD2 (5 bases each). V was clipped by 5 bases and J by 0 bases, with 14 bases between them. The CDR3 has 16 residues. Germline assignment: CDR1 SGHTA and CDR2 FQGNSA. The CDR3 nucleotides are TGTGCCAGCAGCAAACCGGGGCGGCCCTCCTACAATGAGCAGTTCTTC. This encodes CASSKPGRPSYNEQFF.

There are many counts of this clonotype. DNA of the CDR3: TGTGCCAGCAGGGGGACAGGGGGTTATGGCTACACCTTC. Its protein product is CASRGTGGYGYTF. J is TRBJ1-2 and V is TRBV2; 11 positions agree with TRBD1. This CDR3 has 13 amino acids. Germline assignment: CDR1 SNHLY and CDR2 FYNNEI. Unmatched junction bases numbered 2, after V lost 6 bases and J lost 5 bases.

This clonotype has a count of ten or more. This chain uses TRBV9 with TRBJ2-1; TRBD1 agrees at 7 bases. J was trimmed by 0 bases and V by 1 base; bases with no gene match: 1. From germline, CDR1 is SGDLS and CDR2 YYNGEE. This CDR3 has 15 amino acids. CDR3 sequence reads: CASSVRDSSYNEQFF. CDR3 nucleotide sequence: TGTGCCAGCAGCGTACGGGACAGCTCCTACAATGAGCAGTTCTTC.